The T cell receptor beta chain under discussion was sequenced for a study of monozygotic twins with inflammatory bowel disease. Points from the study as a whole: Those with IBD had lower TCRbeta diversity (inverse Simpson) than their healthy co-twins did. Researchers reported no repertoire similarity difference between concordant and discordant twins, possibly from limited power. Subtypes among T cells remained indistinguishable.

Worth noting for this clonotype: Its antigen is not known.

This CDR3 has 13 residues. Germline loops: CDR1 MNHEY, CDR2 SVGAGI. Eight distinct reactions (per sample) were used to make the cDNA. TCRdb reprocessed the 5' RACE reads, keeping one entry per CDR3 protein, no DNA. Its clone listing holds more than 100,000 distinct CDR3 sequences. The sequenced material came from blood. The chain joins TRBV6-5 to TRBJ2-7; TCRdb designates TRBD1, a call that cannot be tested without DNA. The sequence came from a human donor with ulcerative colitis or Crohn's disease, or a healthy co-twin of an affected twin (not recorded which). The CDR3 spells CATRDRSTYEQYF.